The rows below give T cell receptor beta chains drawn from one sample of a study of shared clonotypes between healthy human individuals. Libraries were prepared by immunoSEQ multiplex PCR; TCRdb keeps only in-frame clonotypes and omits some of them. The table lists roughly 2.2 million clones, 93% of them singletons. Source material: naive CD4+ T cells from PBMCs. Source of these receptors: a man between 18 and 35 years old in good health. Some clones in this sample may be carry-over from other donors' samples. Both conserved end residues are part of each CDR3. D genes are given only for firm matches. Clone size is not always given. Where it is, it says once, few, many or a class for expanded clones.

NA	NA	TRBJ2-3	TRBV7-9	CASSLGLALTDTQYF	TGTGCCAGCAGCTTAGGGCTAGCACTCACAGATACGCAGTATTTT
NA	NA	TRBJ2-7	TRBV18	CASSPSGGSSYEQYF	TGTGCCAGCTCACCTAGCGGAGGATCGTCCTACGAGCAGTACTTC
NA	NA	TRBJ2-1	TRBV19	CASSTPGLLGNEQFF	TGTGCCAGTAGTACCCCGGGGCTACTAGGGAATGAGCAGTTCTTC
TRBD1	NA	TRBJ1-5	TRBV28	CASRNEGGGGQHF	TGTGCCAGCAGAAACGAGGGAGGGGGCGGCCAGCATTTT
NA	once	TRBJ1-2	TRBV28	CASGGQQGFGYGYTF	TGTGCCAGCGGCGGACAACAGGGTTTCGGCTATGGCTACACCTTC
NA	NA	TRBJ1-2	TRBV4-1	CASSQLLGVDGYTF	TGCGCCAGCAGCCAACTACTTGGGGTGGACGGCTACACCTTC
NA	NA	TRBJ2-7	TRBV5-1	CASSSPVAGGYFYEQYF	TGCGCCAGCAGCTCACCCGTGGCTGGGGGCTATTTCTACGAGCAGTACTTC
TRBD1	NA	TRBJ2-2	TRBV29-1	CSAGQAGSGELFF	TGCAGCGCGGGACAGGCTGGTTCCGGGGAGCTGTTTTTT
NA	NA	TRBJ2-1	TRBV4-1	CASSQVFNEQFF	TGCGCCAGCAGCCAAGTATTCAATGAGCAGTTCTTC
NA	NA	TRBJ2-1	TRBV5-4	CASSPQVGSGTYNEQFF	TGTGCCAGCAGCCCTCAGGTGGGTAGCGGCACCTACAATGAGCAGTTCTTC
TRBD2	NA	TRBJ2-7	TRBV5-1	CASSLTGTSYEQYF	TGCGCCAGCAGCTTGACCGGGACTAGCTACGAGCAGTACTTC
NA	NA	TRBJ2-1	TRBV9	CASSVSGSSYNEQFF	TGTGCCAGCAGCGTCTCGGGAAGCTCCTACAATGAGCAGTTCTTC
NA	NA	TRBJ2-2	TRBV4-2	CASSQVIGGGTGELFF	TGTGCCAGCAGCCAAGTTATAGGAGGAGGCACCGGGGAGCTGTTTTTT
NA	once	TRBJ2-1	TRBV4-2	CASSQLLEGGEQFF	TGTGCCAGCAGCCAACTGCTAGAGGGCGGTGAGCAGTTCTTC
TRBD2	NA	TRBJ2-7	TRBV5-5	CASSLGVAGDRRYEQYF	TGTGCCAGCAGCTTGGGGGTAGCGGGGGACCGGCGCTACGAGCAGTACTTC
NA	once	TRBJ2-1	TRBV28	CASSLQGREQFF	TGTGCCAGCAGTTTACAGGGCCGGGAGCAGTTCTTC
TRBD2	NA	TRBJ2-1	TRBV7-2	CASSKLASNEQFF	TGTGCCAGCAGCAAACTAGCGAGCAATGAGCAGTTCTTC
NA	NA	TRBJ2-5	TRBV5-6	CASSRGGTQYF	TGTGCCAGCAGCCGGGGAGGGACCCAGTACTTC
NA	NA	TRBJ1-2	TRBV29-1	CSVGQDSYYGYTF	TGCAGCGTTGGCCAGGACAGCTACTATGGCTACACCTTC
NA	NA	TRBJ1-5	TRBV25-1	CASSEGSGYQPQHF	TGTGCCAGCAGTGAGGGGTCGGGTTATCAGCCCCAGCATTTT